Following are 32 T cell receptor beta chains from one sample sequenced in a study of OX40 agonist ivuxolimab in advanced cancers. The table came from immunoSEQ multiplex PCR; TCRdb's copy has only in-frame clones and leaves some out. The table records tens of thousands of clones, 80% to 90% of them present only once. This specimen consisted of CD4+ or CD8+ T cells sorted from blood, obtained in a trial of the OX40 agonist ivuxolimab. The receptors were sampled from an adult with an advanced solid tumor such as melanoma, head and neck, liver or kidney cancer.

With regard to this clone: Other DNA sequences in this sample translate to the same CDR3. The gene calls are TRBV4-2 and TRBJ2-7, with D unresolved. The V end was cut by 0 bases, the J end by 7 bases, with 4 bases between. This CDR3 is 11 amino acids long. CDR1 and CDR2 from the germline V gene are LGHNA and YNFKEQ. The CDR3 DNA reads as TGTGCCAGCAGCCAAGATCGGGAGCAGTACTTC. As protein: CASSQDREQYF.

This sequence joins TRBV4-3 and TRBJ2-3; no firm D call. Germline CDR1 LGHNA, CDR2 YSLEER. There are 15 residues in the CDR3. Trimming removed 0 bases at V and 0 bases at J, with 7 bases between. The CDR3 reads CASSQETRSTDTQYF. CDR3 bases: TGCGCCAGCAGCCAAGAGACCCGGAGCACAGATACGCAGTATTTT.

CDR3 loop: CASSHRDVFGEAFF. Written as DNA, the CDR3 is TGTGCCAGCAGCCATCGGGATGTTTTCGGAGAAGCTTTCTTT. The chain is built from TRBV14 and TRBJ1-1; D uncertain. Between the trimmed V and J ends, which lost 3 bases and 8 bases, there was a span of 16 bases. Germline V gives CDR1 SGHDN, CDR2 FVKESK. This CDR3 has 14 residues. Looking up the rest from reference TRBV14 and TRBJ1-1 gives the full variable domain: EAGVTQFPSHSVIEKGQTVTLRCDPISGHDNLYWYRRVMGKEIKFLLHFVKESKQDESGMPNNRFLAERTGGTYSTLKVQPAELEDSGVYFCASSHRDVFGEAFFGQGTRLTVV.

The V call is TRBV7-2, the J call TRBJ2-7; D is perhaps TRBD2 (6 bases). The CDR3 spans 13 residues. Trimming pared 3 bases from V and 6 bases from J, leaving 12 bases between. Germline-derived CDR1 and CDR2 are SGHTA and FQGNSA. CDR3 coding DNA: TGTGCCAGCAGCTTCGAGACTAGGGCCGAGCAGTACTTC. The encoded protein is CASSFETRAEQYF.

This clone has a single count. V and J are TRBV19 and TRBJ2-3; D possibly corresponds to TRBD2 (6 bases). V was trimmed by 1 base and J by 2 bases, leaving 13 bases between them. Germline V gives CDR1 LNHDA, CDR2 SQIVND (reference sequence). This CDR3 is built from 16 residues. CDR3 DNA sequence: TGTGCCAGTAGTATAGGGGGACTGGCCTACACAGATACGCAGTATTTT. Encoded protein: CASSIGGLAYTDTQYF.

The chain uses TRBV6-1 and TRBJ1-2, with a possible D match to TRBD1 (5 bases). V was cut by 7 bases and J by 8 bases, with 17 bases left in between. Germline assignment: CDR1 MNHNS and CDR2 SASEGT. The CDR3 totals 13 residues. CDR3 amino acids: CASTNNGALGYTF. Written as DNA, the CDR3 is TGTGCCAGCACCAACAACGGGGCGTTGGGCTACACCTTC.

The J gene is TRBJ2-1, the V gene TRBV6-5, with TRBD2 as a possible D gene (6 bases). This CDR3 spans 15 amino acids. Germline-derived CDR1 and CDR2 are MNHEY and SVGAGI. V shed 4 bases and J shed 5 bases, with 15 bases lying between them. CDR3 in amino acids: CASSSGTHKDNEQFF. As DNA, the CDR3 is TGTGCCAGCAGTTCCGGGACTCACAAAGACAATGAGCAGTTCTTC.

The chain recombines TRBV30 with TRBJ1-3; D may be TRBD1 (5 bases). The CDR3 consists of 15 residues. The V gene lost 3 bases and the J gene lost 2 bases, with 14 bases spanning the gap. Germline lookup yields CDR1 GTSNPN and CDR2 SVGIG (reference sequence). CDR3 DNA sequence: TGTGCCTGGAGAGCAGACCGGGACGCTGGAAACACCATATATTTT. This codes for CAWRADRDAGNTIYF.

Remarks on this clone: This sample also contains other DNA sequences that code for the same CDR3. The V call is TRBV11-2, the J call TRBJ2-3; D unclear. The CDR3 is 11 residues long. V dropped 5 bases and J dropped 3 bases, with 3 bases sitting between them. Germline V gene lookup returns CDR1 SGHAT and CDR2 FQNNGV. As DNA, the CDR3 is TGTGCCAGCAGCCGTACAGATACGCAGTATTTT. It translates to CASSRTDTQYF.

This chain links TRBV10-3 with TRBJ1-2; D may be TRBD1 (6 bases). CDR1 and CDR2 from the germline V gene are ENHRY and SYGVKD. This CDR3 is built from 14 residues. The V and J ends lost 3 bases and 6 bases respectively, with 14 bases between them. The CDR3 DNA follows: TGTGCCATCAGTGACCTCTGGCAGGGGAATGGCTACACCTTC. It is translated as CAISDLWQGNGYTF.

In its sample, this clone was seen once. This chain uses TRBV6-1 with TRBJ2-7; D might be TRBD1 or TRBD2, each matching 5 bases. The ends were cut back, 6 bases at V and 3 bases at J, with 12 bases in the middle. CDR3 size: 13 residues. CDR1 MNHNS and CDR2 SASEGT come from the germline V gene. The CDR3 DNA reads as TGTGCCAGCAGGGCCGGGGCGGTCTACGAGCAGTACTTC. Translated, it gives CASRAGAVYEQYF.

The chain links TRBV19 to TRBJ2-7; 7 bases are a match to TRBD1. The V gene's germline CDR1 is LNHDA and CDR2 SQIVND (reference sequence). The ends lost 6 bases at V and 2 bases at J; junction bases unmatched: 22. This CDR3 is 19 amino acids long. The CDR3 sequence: CASSPGPTGSGGPPYEQYF. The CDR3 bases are TGTGCCAGTAGCCCCGGCCCGACAGGGTCCGGTGGACCCCCCTACGAGCAGTACTTC.

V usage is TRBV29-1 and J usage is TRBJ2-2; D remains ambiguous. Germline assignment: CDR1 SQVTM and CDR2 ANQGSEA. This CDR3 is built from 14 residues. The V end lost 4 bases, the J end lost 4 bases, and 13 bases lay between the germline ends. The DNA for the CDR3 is TGCAGCGTTGGGGCCAATAGCTTCACCGGGGAGCTGTTTTTT. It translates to CSVGANSFTGELFF.

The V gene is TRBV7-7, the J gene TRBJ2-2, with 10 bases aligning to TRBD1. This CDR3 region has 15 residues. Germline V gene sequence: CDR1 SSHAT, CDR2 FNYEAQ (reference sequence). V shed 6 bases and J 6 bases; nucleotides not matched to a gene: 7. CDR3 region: CASSRGTGEAGELFF. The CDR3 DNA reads TGTGCCAGCAGTCGCGGGACAGGGGAGGCCGGGGAGCTGTTTTTT. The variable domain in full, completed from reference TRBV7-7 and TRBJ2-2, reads GAGVSQSPRYKVTKRGQDVTLRCDPISSHATLYWYQQALGQGPEFLTYFNYEAQPDKSGLPSDRFSAERPEGSISTLTIQRTEQRDSAMYRCASSRGTGEAGELFFGEGSRLTVL.

The CDR3 sequence is CASHRVNTEAFF. CDR3 sequence (DNA): TGTGCCAGCCACAGGGTGAACACTGAAGCTTTCTTT. The rearrangement links TRBV6-1 to TRBJ1-1; D is perhaps TRBD1 (6 bases). This CDR3 has 12 residues. Germline CDR1 MNHNS, CDR2 SASEGT. V lost 8 bases, J lost 0 bases, and 7 bases lay in between.

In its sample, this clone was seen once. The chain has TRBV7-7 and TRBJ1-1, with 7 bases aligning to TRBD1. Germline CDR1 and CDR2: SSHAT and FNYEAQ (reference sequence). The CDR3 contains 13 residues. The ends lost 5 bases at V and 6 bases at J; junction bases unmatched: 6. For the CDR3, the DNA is TGTGCCAGCAGCCTGGGGCAGGGGGCTGAAGCTTTCTTT. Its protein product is CASSLGQGAEAFF.

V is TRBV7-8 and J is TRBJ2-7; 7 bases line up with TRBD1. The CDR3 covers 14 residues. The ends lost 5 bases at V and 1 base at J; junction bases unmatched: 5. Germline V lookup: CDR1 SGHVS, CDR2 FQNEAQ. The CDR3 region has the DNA TGTGCCAGCAGCCCCACGGGACAGTCCTACGAGCAGTACTTC. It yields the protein CASSPTGQSYEQYF.

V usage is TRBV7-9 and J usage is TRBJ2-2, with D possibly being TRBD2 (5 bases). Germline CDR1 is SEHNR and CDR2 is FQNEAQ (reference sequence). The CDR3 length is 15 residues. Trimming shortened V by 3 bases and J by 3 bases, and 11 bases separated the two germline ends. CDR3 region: CASSFYSVHTGELFF. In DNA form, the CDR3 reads TGTGCCAGCAGCTTTTATAGCGTACACACCGGGGAGCTGTTTTTT. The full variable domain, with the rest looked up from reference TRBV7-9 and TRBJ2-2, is DTGVSQNPRHKITKRGQNVTFRCDPISEHNRLYWYRQTLGQGPEFLTYFQNEAQLEKSRLLSDRFSAERPKGSFSTLEIQRTEQGDSAMYLCASSFYSVHTGELFFGEGSRLTVL.

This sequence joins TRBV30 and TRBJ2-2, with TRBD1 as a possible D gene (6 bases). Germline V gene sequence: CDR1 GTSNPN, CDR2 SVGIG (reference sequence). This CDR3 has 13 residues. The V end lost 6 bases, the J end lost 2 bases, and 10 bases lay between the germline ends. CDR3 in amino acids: CACRDTNTGELFF. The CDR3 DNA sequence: TGTGCCTGCCGGGACACTAACACCGGGGAGCTGTTTTTT.

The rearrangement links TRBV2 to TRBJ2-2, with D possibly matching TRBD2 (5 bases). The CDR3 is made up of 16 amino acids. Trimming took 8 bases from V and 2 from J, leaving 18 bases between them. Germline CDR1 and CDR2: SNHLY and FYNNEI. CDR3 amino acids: CASSKEGLSNTGELFF. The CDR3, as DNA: TGTGCCAGCTCGAAAGAAGGACTCTCAAACACCGGGGAGCTGTTTTTT.

CDR3 DNA: TGTGCCAGCAGCCCGACAGGAGCGAACACTGAAGCTTTCTTT. Translated, it gives CASSPTGANTEAFF. This chain connects TRBV7-9 to TRBJ1-1; the D gene is possibly TRBD1 (6 bases). CDR3 length equals 14 residues. V shed 5 bases and J shed 1 base, with 11 bases lying between them. CDR1 and CDR2 from the germline V gene are SEHNR and FQNEAQ (reference sequence).

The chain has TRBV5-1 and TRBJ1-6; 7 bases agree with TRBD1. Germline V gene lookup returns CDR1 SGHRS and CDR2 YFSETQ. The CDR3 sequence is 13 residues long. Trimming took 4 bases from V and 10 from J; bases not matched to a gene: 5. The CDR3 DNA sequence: TGCGCCAGCAGCCAGACAGGGAACTCACCCCTCCACTTT. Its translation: CASSQTGNSPLHF.

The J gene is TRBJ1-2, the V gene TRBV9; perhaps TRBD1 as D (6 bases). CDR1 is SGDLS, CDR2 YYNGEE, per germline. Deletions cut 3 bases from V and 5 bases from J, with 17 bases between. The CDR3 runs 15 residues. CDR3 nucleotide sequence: TGTGCCAGCAGCGGGGTAGGGAACAGGGTTTATGGCTACACCTTC. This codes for CASSGVGNRVYGYTF.

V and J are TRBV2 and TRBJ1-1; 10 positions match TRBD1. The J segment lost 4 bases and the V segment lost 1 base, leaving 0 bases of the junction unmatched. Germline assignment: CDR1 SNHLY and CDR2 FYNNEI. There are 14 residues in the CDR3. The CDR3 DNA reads TGTGCCAGCAGTGAAGGGGACAGGGGCACTGAAGCTTTCTTT. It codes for CASSEGDRGTEAFF.

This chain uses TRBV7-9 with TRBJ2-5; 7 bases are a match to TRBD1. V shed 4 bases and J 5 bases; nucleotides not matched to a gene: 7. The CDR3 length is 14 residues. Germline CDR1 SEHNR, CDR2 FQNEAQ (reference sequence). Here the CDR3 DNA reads TGTGCCAGCAGCTGGGCGACAGGGTTGGAGACCCAGTACTTC. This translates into CASSWATGLETQYF.

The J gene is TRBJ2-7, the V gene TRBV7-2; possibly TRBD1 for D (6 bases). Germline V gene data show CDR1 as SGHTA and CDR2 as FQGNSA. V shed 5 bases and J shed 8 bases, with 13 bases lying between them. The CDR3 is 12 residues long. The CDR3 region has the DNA TGTGCCAGCAGCCACAGGGATCGGAAGCAGTACTTC. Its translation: CASSHRDRKQYF.

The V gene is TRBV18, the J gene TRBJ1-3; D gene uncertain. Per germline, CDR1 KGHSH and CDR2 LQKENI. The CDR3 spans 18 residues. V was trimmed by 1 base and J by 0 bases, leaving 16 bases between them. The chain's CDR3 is CASSPLWSETTSGNTIYF. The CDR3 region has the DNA TGTGCCAGCTCACCACTATGGTCTGAAACGACCTCTGGAAACACCATATATTTT.

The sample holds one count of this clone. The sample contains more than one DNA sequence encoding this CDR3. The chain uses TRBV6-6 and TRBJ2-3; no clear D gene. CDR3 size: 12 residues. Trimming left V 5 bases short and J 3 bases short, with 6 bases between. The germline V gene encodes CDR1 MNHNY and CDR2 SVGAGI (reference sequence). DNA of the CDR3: TGTGCCAGCAGTCCAGGAACAGATACGCAGTATTTT. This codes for CASSPGTDTQYF.

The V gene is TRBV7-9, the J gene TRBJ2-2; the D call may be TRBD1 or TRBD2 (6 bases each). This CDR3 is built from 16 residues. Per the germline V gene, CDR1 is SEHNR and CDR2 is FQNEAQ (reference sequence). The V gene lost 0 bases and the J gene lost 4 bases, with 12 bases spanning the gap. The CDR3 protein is CASSLAGGRGTGELFF. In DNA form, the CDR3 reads TGTGCCAGCAGCTTAGCGGGGGGCCGGGGCACCGGGGAGCTGTTTTTT.

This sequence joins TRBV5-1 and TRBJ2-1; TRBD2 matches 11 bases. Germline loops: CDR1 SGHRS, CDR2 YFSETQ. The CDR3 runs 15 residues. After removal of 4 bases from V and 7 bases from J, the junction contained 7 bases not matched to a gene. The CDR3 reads CASSLTSGIWNEQFF. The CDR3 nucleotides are TGCGCCAGCAGCCTGACTAGCGGGATCTGGAATGAGCAGTTCTTC. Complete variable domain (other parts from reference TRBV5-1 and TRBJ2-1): KAGVTQTPRYLIKTRGQQVTLSCSPISGHRSVSWYQQTPGQGLQFLFEYFSETQRNKGNFPGRFSGRQFSNSRSEMNVSTLELGDSALYLCASSLTSGIWNEQFFGPGTRLTVL.

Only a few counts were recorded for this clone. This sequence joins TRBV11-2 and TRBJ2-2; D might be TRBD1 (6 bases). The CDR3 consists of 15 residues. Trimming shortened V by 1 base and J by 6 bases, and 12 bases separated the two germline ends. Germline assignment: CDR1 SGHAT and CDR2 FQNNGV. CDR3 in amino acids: CASSLAGALPGELFF. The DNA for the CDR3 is TGTGCCAGCAGCTTAGCAGGGGCTTTACCCGGGGAGCTGTTTTTT.

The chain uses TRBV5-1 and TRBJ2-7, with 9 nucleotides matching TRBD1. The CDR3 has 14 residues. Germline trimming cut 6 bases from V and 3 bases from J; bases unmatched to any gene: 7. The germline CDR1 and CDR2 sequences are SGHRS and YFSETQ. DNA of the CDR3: TGCGCCAGCACCGACCGGACAGGGGTCTACGAGCAGTACTTC. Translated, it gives CASTDRTGVYEQYF.